The 29 T cell receptor beta chains listed next were all sequenced from one sample in a study of T cell changes during pregnancy in multiple sclerosis. Some clones are missing from TCRdb's copy, which holds only in-frame ones; the method was immunoSEQ multiplex PCR. The sample consists of some 39,000 clones, around 90% of them appearing once. The sequencing here drew on CD4+ T cells from peripheral blood mononuclear cells, taken in the third trimester of pregnancy. The source of these receptors is a female donor in good health, enrolled as a control in a pregnancy study.

V usage is TRBV14 and J usage is TRBJ2-3, with D maybe TRBD2 (5 bases). This CDR3 is 15 amino acids long. Germline V lookup: CDR1 SGHDN, CDR2 FVKESK. Trimming left V 4 bases short and J 5 bases short, with 16 bases between. The CDR3, as DNA: TGTGCCAGCAGCCTCCCCGCCGGGGTAAGAGATACGCAGTATTTT. It translates to CASSLPAGVRDTQYF.

V usage is TRBV5-8 and J usage is TRBJ1-6; D is possibly TRBD1 (5 bases). V dropped 4 bases and J dropped 7 bases, with 18 bases sitting between them. Germline lookup yields CDR1 SGHTS and CDR2 YDEGEE. CDR3 length: 16 residues. This CDR3 reads CASSAQIGHGNSPLHF. Written as DNA, the CDR3 is TGTGCCAGCAGCGCCCAAATAGGACACGGGAATTCACCCCTCCACTTT. Full variable domain (outside the CDR3, taken from reference TRBV5-8 and TRBJ1-6): EAGVTQSPTHLIKTRGQQATLRCSPISGHTSVYWYQQALGLGLQFLLWYDEGEERNRGNFPPRFSGRQFPNYSSELNVNALELEDSALYLCASSAQIGHGNSPLHFGNGTRLTVT.

The chain has TRBV5-4 and TRBJ2-3, with D hard to call. Trimming cost V 0 bases and J 5 bases, with 13 bases left between them. Germline lookup yields CDR1 SGHNT and CDR2 YYREEE (reference sequence). The CDR3 has 15 amino acids. The CDR3 DNA reads TGTGCCAGCAGCTTGGGACATCCTTCAGGAGATACGCAGTATTTT. Protein sequence: CASSLGHPSGDTQYF.

The chain joins TRBV11-2 to TRBJ2-2, with D perhaps matching TRBD1 (5 bases). Trimming removed 8 bases at V and 0 bases at J, with 10 bases between. Germline V CDR1 and CDR2: SGHAT, FQNNGV. The CDR3 has 14 amino acids. DNA of the CDR3: TGTGCCAGCTTGGACACAGCGAACACCGGGGAGCTGTTTTTT. Its translation: CASLDTANTGELFF.

The chain couples TRBV27 to TRBJ2-3; the D gene is possibly TRBD2 (5 bases). The CDR3 contains 13 residues. Looked up from germline, CDR1 is MNHEY and CDR2 is SMNVEV (reference sequence). V was cut by 7 bases and J by 2 bases, with 10 bases left in between. The CDR3 is CASKGGSTDTQYF. Here the CDR3 DNA reads TGTGCCAGCAAAGGAGGTTCCACAGATACGCAGTATTTT.

The chain couples TRBV28 to TRBJ2-7; TRBD1 agrees at 7 bases. Germline values: CDR1 MDHEN, CDR2 SYDVKM. After removal of 8 bases from V and 1 base from J, the junction contained 5 bases not matched to a gene. The CDR3 is made up of 13 amino acids. CDR3 DNA sequence: TGTGCCAGCCGAGGGACAGAGTCCTACGAGCAGTACTTC. Encoded protein: CASRGTESYEQYF.

The chain combines TRBV7-2 with TRBJ1-2, with 9 bases that match TRBD1. V dropped 3 bases and J dropped 7; count of bases not matched to a gene: 6. In germline, CDR1 is SGHTA, CDR2 FQGNSA. The CDR3 is made up of 14 amino acids. Here the CDR3 DNA reads TGTGCCAGCAGCTTGGGGCAGGACAGGGGTGGCTACACCTTC. Its protein is CASSLGQDRGGYTF. Looking up the rest from reference TRBV7-2 and TRBJ1-2 gives the full variable domain: GAGVSQSPSNKVTEKGKDVELRCDPISGHTALYWYRQSLGQGLEFLIYFQGNSAPDKSGLPSDRFSAERTGGSVSTLTIQRTQQEDSAVYLCASSLGQDRGGYTFGSGTRLTVV.

The chain uses TRBV6-5 and TRBJ1-3, with D hard to call. Trimming removed 0 bases from V and 2 bases from J, with 8 bases in between. There are 15 residues in the CDR3. CDR1 MNHEY and CDR2 SVGAGI come from the germline V gene. CDR3 protein: CASSYSMGAGNTIYF. As DNA, the CDR3 is TGTGCCAGCAGTTACTCGATGGGAGCTGGAAACACCATATATTTT.

The chain carries TRBV2 and TRBJ1-6; possibly TRBD1 for D (5 bases). The CDR3 is made up of 15 amino acids. Germline loops: CDR1 SNHLY, CDR2 FYNNEI. V dropped 7 bases and J dropped 8 bases, with 18 bases sitting between them. In DNA form, the CDR3 reads TGTGCCAGCACGAAGTCCAGGGTTTCCCATTCACCCCTCCACTTT. Protein sequence: CASTKSRVSHSPLHF.

This sequence joins TRBV2 and TRBJ2-1, with 10 bases identical to TRBD2. The V gene's germline CDR1 is SNHLY and CDR2 FYNNEI. The CDR3 totals 18 residues. Losses at the gene ends were 6 bases for V and 5 bases for J; bases not matched to a gene: 16. As DNA, the CDR3 is TGTGCCAGCAGCGGTGAACTAGCGGGGTCCTGGAAGGACAATGAGCAGTTCTTC. Residues: CASSGELAGSWKDNEQFF.

The V and J genes are TRBV28 and TRBJ2-7; 10 bases are shared with TRBD2. The J segment lost 2 bases and the V segment lost 1 base, leaving 2 bases of the junction unmatched. The germline V gene has CDR1 MDHEN and CDR2 SYDVKM. The CDR3 length is 15 residues. CDR3 DNA: TGTGCCAGCAGTTTATCAGCGGGAGGGCCCTACGAGCAGTACTTC. Translated: CASSLSAGGPYEQYF.

This clone was recorded only once. The V gene is TRBV4-1, the J gene TRBJ2-7; 7 nucleotides line up with TRBD1. Looked up from germline, CDR1 is MGHRA and CDR2 is YSYEKL. The CDR3 is 15 residues long. After removal of 2 bases from V and 4 bases from J, the junction contained 8 bases not matched to a gene. The CDR3 DNA reads TGCGCCAGCAGCCAAAACCCGGGACAGACTTACGAGCAGTACTTC. It encodes CASSQNPGQTYEQYF.

The chain combines TRBV15 with TRBJ1-1, with D perhaps matching TRBD1 (5 bases). The V end was cut by 0 bases, the J end by 1 base, with 9 bases between. CDR1 and CDR2 (germline): LNHNV, YYDKDF (reference sequence). The CDR3 extends over 15 amino acids. The CDR3 here is CATSRDMTANTEAFF. The DNA of the CDR3 is TGTGCCACCAGCAGAGATATGACAGCGAACACTGAAGCTTTCTTT. The full variable domain, with the rest looked up from reference TRBV15 and TRBJ1-1, is DAMVIQNPRYQVTQFGKPVTLSCSQTLNHNVMYWYQQKSSQAPKLLFHYYDKDFNNEADTPDNFQSRRPNTSFCFLDIRSPGLGDTAMYLCATSRDMTANTEAFFGQGTRLTVV.

The CDR3 DNA follows: TGTGCCAGCTCACCACCGGGCAGGGTATTTGAGCCCCAGCATTTT. Encoded protein: CASSPPGRVFEPQHF. The rearrangement uses TRBV18 and TRBJ1-5; possibly TRBD1 for D (5 bases). V was cut by 0 bases and J by 8 bases, with 14 bases left in between. Germline V CDR1 and CDR2: KGHSH, LQKENI. The CDR3 totals 15 residues.

The genes are TRBV6-6 and TRBJ1-4, with a tentative D call TRBD1 (5 bases). The length of the CDR3 is 12 residues. V shed 8 bases and J shed 8 bases, with 12 bases lying between them. The germline gives CDR1 MNHNY, CDR2 SVGAGI (reference sequence). This CDR3 reads CASGRQGEKLFF. The CDR3 DNA follows: TGTGCCAGCGGTCGGCAGGGCGAAAAACTGTTTTTT.

V gene TRBV21-1 combines with J gene TRBJ2-7; the table's TRBD1 call for D was not verified on the DNA. TRBV21-1 is labeled a pseudogene. The CDR3 loop spans 14 amino acids. The CDR3 protein is CASSTDRSSYEQYF. The CDR3 DNA sequence: TGTGCCAGCAGCACGGACAGGAGCTCCTACGAGCAGTACTTC.

The rearrangement links TRBV9 to TRBJ2-7, with TRBD2 as a possible D gene (6 bases). V was cut by 4 bases and J by 2 bases, with 10 bases left in between. In germline, CDR1 is SGDLS, CDR2 YYNGEE. CDR3 length equals 13 residues. Here the CDR3 reads CASSPRLAYEQYF. The DNA for the CDR3 is TGTGCCAGCAGCCCGAGACTAGCCTACGAGCAGTACTTC.

This rearrangement joins TRBV5-1 to TRBJ1-5; 7 positions match TRBD1. Germline V gene lookup returns CDR1 SGHRS and CDR2 YFSETQ. J was trimmed by 1 base and V by 4 bases; bases with no gene match: 5. This CDR3 is 15 amino acids long. The DNA for the CDR3 is TGCGCCAGCAGCCTCCAGGGGGGAAGCAATCAGCCCCAGCATTTT. Protein product: CASSLQGGSNQPQHF.

The chain couples TRBV2 to TRBJ2-2; D perhaps matches TRBD2 (6 bases). Germline V gene sequence: CDR1 SNHLY, CDR2 FYNNEI. The V gene lost 7 bases and the J gene lost 1 base, with 13 bases spanning the gap. The CDR3 extends over 15 amino acids. The CDR3 is CASIRDFLNTGELFF. CDR3 sequence (DNA): TGTGCCAGCATTCGGGACTTCCTGAACACCGGGGAGCTGTTTTTT. The variable domain in full, completed from reference TRBV2 and TRBJ2-2, reads EPEVTQTPSHQVTQMGQEVILRCVPISNHLYFYWYRQILGQKVEFLVSFYNNEISEKSEIFDDQFSVERPDGSNFTLKIRSTKLEDSAMYFCASIRDFLNTGELFFGEGSRLTVL.

The chain combines TRBV7-3 with TRBJ1-1; no definite D call. CDR3 length: 12 residues. From germline, CDR1 is SGHTA and CDR2 FQGTGA. V was clipped by 5 bases and J by 10 bases, with 14 bases between them. The CDR3 DNA sequence: TGTGCCAGCAGCCCTGCGGGTCTGGGAGCTTTCTTT. This encodes CASSPAGLGAFF.

The V call is TRBV7-9, the J call TRBJ2-1, with 11 bases lining up with TRBD2. This CDR3 spans 18 amino acids. The V gene end was trimmed by 1 base and the J gene end by 0 bases; junction bases not matched to a gene: 5. The germline V gene encodes CDR1 SEHNR and CDR2 FQNEAQ (reference sequence). The CDR3 DNA reads TGTGCCAGCAGCTTAGATAGCGGGAGGGTGAGCTCCTACAATGAGCAGTTCTTC. Translating gives CASSLDSGRVSSYNEQFF. Together with reference TRBV7-9 and TRBJ2-1, the CDR3 gives the full variable domain: DTGVSQNPRHKITKRGQNVTFRCDPISEHNRLYWYRQTLGQGPEFLTYFQNEAQLEKSRLLSDRFSAERPKGSFSTLEIQRTEQGDSAMYLCASSLDSGRVSSYNEQFFGPGTRLTVL.

The J gene is TRBJ2-7, the V gene TRBV21-1; the D call TRBD1 from the table was never checked on the DNA. TRBV21-1 is designated a pseudogene. The CDR3 sequence is 15 residues long. DNA of the CDR3: TGTGCCAGCAGCAATCCTCGACAGGCTAATTACGAGCAGTACTTC. Its protein product is CASSNPRQANYEQYF.

The V call is TRBV2, the J call TRBJ2-1; 10 bases are a match to TRBD1. CDR1 and CDR2 (germline): SNHLY, FYNNEI. The CDR3 loop spans 14 amino acids. Unmatched junction bases numbered 0, after V lost 4 bases and J lost 3 bases. The CDR3 loop reads CASSGDRGYNEQFF. CDR3 sequence (DNA): TGTGCCAGCAGTGGGGACAGGGGCTACAATGAGCAGTTCTTC.

V usage is TRBV5-5 and J usage is TRBJ2-7, with D maybe TRBD2 (5 bases). The CDR3 length is 15 residues. With 1 base removed from V and 3 bases from J, the gap between germline ends came to 14 bases. Germline V gene sequence: CDR1 SGHKS, CDR2 YYEKEE (reference sequence). The CDR3 sequence: CASSLRGLAVYEQYF. CDR3 nucleotides: TGTGCCAGCAGCTTGAGAGGGCTTGCCGTCTACGAGCAGTACTTC.

The table lists this clone with a few counts. The chain joins TRBV18 to TRBJ1-2; 10 nucleotides align to TRBD1. J lost 2 bases, V lost 2 bases, and 5 bases had no gene match. Germline values: CDR1 KGHSH, CDR2 LQKENI. The CDR3 is 16 amino acids. The CDR3 DNA reads TGTGCCAGCTCACCATCTTCGGGACAGGGGAACTATGGCTACACCTTC. Translating it yields CASSPSSGQGNYGYTF.

This clone has only one observation. The chain combines TRBV10-3 with TRBJ2-1, with 12 bases that match TRBD1. CDR1 and CDR2 (germline): ENHRY, SYGVKD. V dropped 0 bases and J dropped 7; count of bases not matched to a gene: 10. This CDR3 region has 18 residues. CDR3 amino acids: CAISESRAGQGARNEQFF. The CDR3 DNA sequence: TGTGCCATCAGTGAGTCAAGGGCGGGACAGGGGGCAAGGAATGAGCAGTTCTTC.

This chain uses TRBV6-1 with TRBJ1-1, with a weak D call TRBD1 (6 bases). Trimming removed 10 bases at V and 7 bases at J, with 16 bases between. CDR1 MNHNS and CDR2 SASEGT come from the germline V gene. This CDR3 is 12 amino acids long. CDR3 coding DNA: TGTGCCACGGGGGCGGGGGGGTATGAAGCTTTCTTT. Its protein is CATGAGGYEAFF.

The V call is TRBV5-5, the J call TRBJ2-7; D not certain. Germline V gene data show CDR1 as SGHKS and CDR2 as YYEKEE (reference sequence). The germline V and J ends were trimmed by 0 bases and 6 bases, with 10 bases remaining between them. The CDR3 is 13 amino acids. CDR3 sequence reads: CASSLEAEFEQYF. The CDR3 coding sequence is TGTGCCAGCAGCTTGGAGGCGGAGTTCGAGCAGTACTTC.

This chain connects TRBV27 to TRBJ2-1, with 9 nucleotides matching TRBD1. The CDR3 loop spans 15 amino acids. Germline V gives CDR1 MNHEY, CDR2 SMNVEV (reference sequence). V shed 5 bases and J 1 base; nucleotides not matched to a gene: 3. CDR3 region: CASSLQGASYNEQFF. Written as DNA, the CDR3 is TGTGCCAGCAGTCTACAGGGGGCGTCCTACAATGAGCAGTTCTTC.